Sequencing of this T cell receptor (beta chain) was carried out in a study of vaccination and CD4 T cells after COVID-19. Study background: Two of the convalescents were Hispanic, and convalescents were six males and four females. Whole-study results and caveats: The median count of SARS-CoV-2-reactive clonotypes rose from 21 to 38, not significantly.

Worth noting for this clonotype: Its target is unknown.

The Oncomine TCR Beta short-read assay generated sequence data from the DNA of cultured CD4+ T cells. TCRdb ran MiXCR on the PCR reads and lists one entry per CDR3 protein. The repertoire holds 8,400 or so distinct CDR3 sequences, with more than 40% as singletons. In germline, CDR1 is MDHEN, CDR2 SYDVKM. Trimming cost V 3 bases and J 6 bases; bases outside gene matches: 9. The CDR3 contains 15 residues. This sample's treatment: approximately 9-day PBMC culture with coronavirus spike peptide pools or control peptides (ViraFEST assay). Gathering of the CD4+ T cells, from the unexposed donor, took place before the COVID-19 pandemic (2011-2018). With peptide pools, ViraFEST first expanded antigen-specific T cells and afterwards sequenced their TCRs.

The chain uses TRBV28 and TRBJ1-2, with 8 bases matching TRBD1. Sequencing input: CD4+ T cells from blood, cultured in vitro. The sequence was collected from a human donor in good health. The CDR3 bases are TGTGCCAGCAGTTTGGGTGGTACAGGGGGTAATGGCTACACCTTC. This gives the protein CASSLGGTGGNGYTF.